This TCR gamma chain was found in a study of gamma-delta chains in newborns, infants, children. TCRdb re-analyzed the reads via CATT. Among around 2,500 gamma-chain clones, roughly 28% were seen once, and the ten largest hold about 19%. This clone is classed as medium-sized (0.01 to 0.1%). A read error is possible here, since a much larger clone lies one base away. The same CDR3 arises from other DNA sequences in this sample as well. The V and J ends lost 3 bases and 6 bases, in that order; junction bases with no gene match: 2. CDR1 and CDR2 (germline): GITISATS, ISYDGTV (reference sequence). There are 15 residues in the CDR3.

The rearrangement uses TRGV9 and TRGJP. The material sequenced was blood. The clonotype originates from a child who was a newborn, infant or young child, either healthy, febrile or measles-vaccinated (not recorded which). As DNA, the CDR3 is TGTGCCTTGTGGGAGCGAGAGTTGGGCAAAAAAATCAAGGTATTT. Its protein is CALWERELGKKIKVF.